This is a list of T cell receptor beta chains from one sample in a study of a mutant IDH1 vaccine in newly diagnosed glioma. The method was immunoSEQ multiplex PCR; TCRdb's version includes in-frame clones alone and lacks a portion of them. This table holds over 35,000 clones, roughly 79% found once. These TCRs are of unknown antigen specificity. The material was PBMCs, obtained from a glioma patient whose treatment included an IDH1 peptide vaccine. Receptors originate from a man between 40 and 49 years old with glioma. Each CDR3 is given with its conserved first and last residue. A D gene is named only where the DNA matches it firmly. Clone size is not always given. Where it is, it says once, few, many or a class for expanded clones.

d_call clone_size j_call cdr3_length v_call cdr3_aa cdr3_nt
NA NA TRBJ2-7 13 TRBV10-3 CASSPGSSYEQYF TGTGCCTCCAGTCCGGGGAGCTCCTACGAGCAGTACTTC
TRBD2 once TRBJ2-2 13 TRBV7-2 CASSTRGAGELFF TGTGCCAGCAGCACGCGGGGGGCCGGGGAGCTGTTTTTT
NA medium-sized TRBJ1-1 11 TRBV20-1 CSAREATEAFF TGCAGTGCCCGAGAGGCCACTGAAGCTTTCTTT
NA NA TRBJ2-7 15 TRBV6-1 CASSQGHRLLYEQYF TGTGCCAGCAGCCAGGGACACCGATTGCTCTACGAGCAGTACTTC
NA once TRBJ2-2 16 TRBV7-2 CASNWPRGGGRGELFF TGTGCCAGCAACTGGCCCAGGGGAGGCGGCCGCGGGGAGCTGTTTTTT
TRBD1 NA TRBJ2-3 16 TRBV4-3 CASSLRDRALTDTQYF TGCGCCAGCAGCTTACGCGACAGGGCCCTCACAGATACGCAGTATTTT
TRBD2 NA TRBJ2-2 15 TRBV7-3 CASSLAGANTGELFF TGTGCCAGCAGTCTAGCGGGAGCGAACACCGGGGAGCTGTTTTTT
NA few TRBJ2-7 12 TRBV30 CAWTGSSYEQYF TGTGCCTGGACAGGGAGTTCCTACGAGCAGTACTTC
TRBD1 NA TRBJ2-2 14 TRBV19 CASSQGAGTGELFF TGTGCCAGTTCCCAGGGGGCGGGCACCGGGGAGCTGTTTTTT
TRBD1 NA TRBJ2-2 14 TRBV11-1 CASSSGQGLGELFF TGTGCCAGCAGCTCCGGACAGGGCCTCGGGGAGCTGTTTTTT
TRBD2 NA TRBJ2-2 18 TRBV9 CASSVEGLAGVLDGELFF TGTGCCAGCAGCGTAGAGGGACTAGCGGGAGTGTTGGACGGGGAGCTGTTTTTT
NA few TRBJ1-1 14 TRBV29-1 CSVEGPGVQTEAFF TGCAGCGTTGAAGGACCGGGGGTTCAAACTGAAGCTTTCTTT
TRBD1 few TRBJ2-7 16 TRBV4-3 CASSQAPGTGGHEQYF TGCGCCAGCAGCCAAGCCCCCGGGACAGGGGGCCACGAGCAGTACTTC
NA NA TRBJ1-3 18 TRBV5-1 CASSFGTLGSVSGNTIYF TGCGCCAGCAGCTTTGGGACACTGGGATCGGTCTCTGGAAACACCATATATTTT
NA NA TRBJ2-1 16 TRBV4-3 CASSQDAGTSDHEQFF TGCGCCAGCAGCCAAGATGCCGGGACCTCGGACCATGAGCAGTTCTTC
TRBD1 NA TRBJ1-4 16 TRBV7-4 CASSFGSRGTNEKLFF TGTGCCAGCAGCTTTGGGTCCAGGGGGACAAATGAAAAACTGTTTTTT
NA few TRBJ1-1 12 TRBV30 CAWNRANTEAFF TGTGCCTGGAACAGGGCGAACACTGAAGCTTTCTTT
TRBD1 NA TRBJ1-1 15 TRBV7-9 CASRPLTGGLVEAFF TGTGCCAGCAGACCGTTGACAGGGGGCCTCGTAGAAGCTTTCTTT
TRBD1 NA TRBJ1-2 12 TRBV7-2 CASSPPDRANTF TGTGCCAGCAGCCCCCCCGACAGGGCCAACACCTTC